The rows below give T cell receptor beta chains drawn from one sample of a study of blood T cell repertoires in COVID-19. Measured with immunoSEQ multiplex PCR; TCRdb has only the in-frame clones, and not every one. The sample yields 90,000 to 140,000 clones, 85% seen once. The sample comprised peripheral blood. The receptors originated from a man aged 50 to 59 with acute or convalescent COVID-19. Both conserved end residues are part of each CDR3. Each record gives: J gene, D gene, V gene, clone size, CDR3 protein, CDR3 DNA. The D gene is left open where the match is weak. The size field is filled for only some rows; it gives once, few, many or a size class.

>TRBJ2-1|NA|TRBV15|NA
CATSRGDDYKREFF
TGTGCCACCAGCAGAGGTGACGACTACAAACGAGAATTCTTC
>TRBJ2-3|NA|TRBV7-9|NA
CASSLAGGTDTQYF
TGTGCCAGCAGCTTAGCGGGCGGCACAGATACGCAGTATTTT
>TRBJ1-2|TRBD1|TRBV27|once
CASSLGQGAYYGYTF
TGTGCCAGCAGTTTGGGACAGGGGGCGTACTATGGCTACACCTTC
>TRBJ1-1|NA|TRBV6-5|NA
CASSYVGSEAFF
TGTGCCAGCTCGTATGTTGGCTCTGAAGCTTTCTTT
>TRBJ2-3|NA|TRBV18|NA
CASSPGWGSDTQYF
TGTGCCAGCTCACCAGGGTGGGGCTCAGATACGCAGTATTTT
>TRBJ2-1|TRBD2|TRBV5-4|NA
CASSLGLAETDEQFF
TGTGCCAGCAGCTTGGGACTAGCGGAGACGGATGAGCAGTTCTTC
>TRBJ1-1|NA|TRBV6-5|NA
CASSSEYLPEAFF
TGTGCCAGCAGTTCGGAGTATTTGCCTGAAGCTTTCTTT
>TRBJ2-4|NA|TRBV7-9|NA
CASAGGYIQYF
TGTGCCAGTGCAGGGGGGTACATTCAGTACTTC
>TRBJ1-1|TRBD1|TRBV11-3|NA
CASSFRGTENTEAFF
TGTGCCAGCAGCTTCCGCGGGACAGAGAACACTGAAGCTTTCTTT
>TRBJ2-7|NA|TRBV27|NA
CASSVLGSSYEQYF
TGTGCCAGCAGTGTTCTAGGGAGCTCCTACGAGCAGTACTTC
>TRBJ1-5|NA|TRBV28|NA
CASSLDGGGGGPQPQHF
TGTGCCAGCAGCTTAGACGGCGGGGGAGGGGGGCCTCAGCCCCAGCATTTT
>TRBJ2-2|TRBD1|TRBV2|NA
CASSETGGGTGELFF
TGTGCCAGCAGTGAAACAGGGGGCGGGACCGGGGAGCTGTTTTTT
>TRBJ2-1|TRBD2|TRBV5-6|NA
CASRYRLAGGPGNEQFF
TGTGCCAGCAGGTACAGACTAGCGGGAGGGCCAGGGAATGAGCAGTTCTTC
>TRBJ1-5|NA|TRBV30|NA
CAWSGLGSQPQHF
TGTGCCTGGAGTGGACTTGGGTCTCAGCCCCAGCATTTT
>TRBJ1-5|NA|TRBV2|NA
CASSDNSNQPQHF
TGTGCCAGCTCGGACAATAGCAATCAGCCCCAGCATTTT
>TRBJ1-4|NA|TRBV24-1|NA
CATSDPHTGKLFF
TGTGCCACCAGTGACCCACACACAGGAAAACTGTTTTTT
>TRBJ1-1|NA|TRBV7-9|NA
CASSFQMDTEAFF
TGTGCCAGCAGCTTCCAGATGGACACTGAAGCTTTCTTT
>TRBJ2-1|TRBD2|TRBV9|NA
CASSVGSGGAVEQFF
TGTGCCAGCAGCGTAGGTAGCGGGGGGGCCGTTGAGCAGTTCTTC
>TRBJ1-1|NA|TRBV18|NA
CASSLGKGDTEAFF
TGTGCCAGCTCACTGGGGAAGGGGGACACTGAAGCTTTCTTT
>TRBJ2-3|NA|TRBV5-1|NA
CASSLLFFRDRGTDTQYF
TGCGCCAGCAGCTTACTATTCTTCCGGGATCGGGGCACAGATACGCAGTATTTT
>TRBJ2-7|TRBD2|TRBV6-6|NA
CASSYNSGGYEQYF
TGTGCCAGCAGTTACAATAGCGGGGGCTACGAGCAGTACTTC
>TRBJ1-6|NA|TRBV20-1|NA
CSASGQGNSPLHF
TGCAGTGCTAGTGGTCAGGGGAATTCACCCCTCCACTTT
>TRBJ2-7|NA|TRBV6-6|NA
CASSYPGSNYEQYF
TGTGCCAGCAGTTATCCCGGGTCAAACTACGAGCAGTACTTC
>TRBJ2-3|NA|TRBV12-3/TRBV12-4|NA
CASRVQGNTQYF
TGTGCCAGCAGGGTTCAGGGGAATACGCAGTATTTT
>TRBJ2-1|TRBD2|TRBV5-5|NA
CASSRRISGGNSYNEQFF
TGTGCCAGCAGCCGACGGATTAGCGGGGGGAACTCCTACAATGAGCAGTTCTTC
>TRBJ1-1|NA|TRBV11-3|NA
CASSPGRAGTEAFF
TGTGCCAGCAGCCCCGGTCGGGCAGGGACTGAAGCTTTCTTT
>TRBJ2-7|NA|TRBV25-1|NA
CASSESDWDSTEQYF
TGTGCCAGCAGTGAATCGGACTGGGACTCAACCGAGCAGTACTTC
>TRBJ2-7|NA|TRBV18|NA
CASSPEGPKEQYF
TGTGCCAGCTCACCAGAGGGCCCAAAAGAGCAGTACTTC
>TRBJ2-7|TRBD2|TRBV19|NA
CASSILPGLAGFHYEQYF
TGTGCCAGTAGTATCCTCCCGGGACTAGCGGGATTCCACTACGAGCAGTACTTC
>TRBJ1-1|NA|TRBV23-1|NA
CASGHRQRNEMNTEAFF
TGCGCCAGCGGACACCGACAGAGAAACGAAATGAACACTGAAGCTTTCTTT
>TRBJ1-1|TRBD1|TRBV2|NA
CASRAGQQAFF
TGTGCCAGCAGGGCGGGACAGCAAGCTTTCTTT
>TRBJ2-1|TRBD1|TRBV11-2|NA
CASSEQGAIFHEQFF
TGTGCCAGCAGCGAACAGGGGGCAATCTTCCATGAGCAGTTCTTC
>TRBJ2-4|TRBD2|TRBV4-1|NA
CASSTQVRLAGAGAKNIQYF
TGCGCCAGCAGCACCCAAGTACGACTAGCGGGAGCGGGAGCCAAAAACATTCAGTACTTC
>TRBJ2-1|NA|TRBV18|NA
CASSQGMGEQFF
TGTGCCAGCTCACAGGGGATGGGTGAGCAGTTCTTC
>TRBJ2-2|TRBD1|TRBV9|NA
CASSVSRGQDTGELFF
TGTGCCAGCAGCGTGTCCAGGGGGCAGGACACCGGGGAGCTGTTTTTT
>TRBJ2-2|TRBD1|TRBV3-1/TRBV3-2|NA
CASSQVSHGTEGELFF
TGTGCCAGCAGCCAAGTTTCGCATGGGACAGAAGGGGAGCTGTTTTTT
>TRBJ2-1|NA|TRBV28|NA
CASSPHSVSNEQFF
TGTGCCAGCAGCCCCCACTCTGTAAGTAATGAGCAGTTCTTC
>TRBJ1-5|NA|TRBV10-2|once
CASRGPQGQPQHF
TGCGCCAGCCGCGGACCCCAGGGCCAGCCCCAGCATTTT
>TRBJ2-7|TRBD1|TRBV6-5|NA
CASRTGAGEQYF
TGTGCCAGTCGGACAGGGGCAGGCGAGCAGTACTTC
>TRBJ2-1|NA|TRBV6-5|NA
CASSYGEHNNEQFF
TGTGCCAGCAGTTATGGTGAACACAACAATGAGCAGTTCTTC
>TRBJ2-7|NA|TRBV11-2|NA
CASSSGQTYEQYF
TGTGCCAGCAGCTCCGGACAGACCTACGAGCAGTACTTC
>TRBJ1-1|NA|TRBV10-3|NA
CAISEGEGEAFF
TGTGCCATCAGTGAGGGGGAGGGGGAAGCTTTCTTT
>TRBJ1-6|NA|TRBV28|NA
CASSWAGVVDSPLHF
TGTGCCAGCAGTTGGGCGGGGGTTGTTGATTCACCCCTCCACTTT
>TRBJ1-6|NA|TRBV10-3|NA
CAISESGGLNSPLHF
TGTGCCATCAGTGAGTCCGGGGGACTTAATTCACCCCTCCACTTT
>TRBJ1-2|TRBD1|TRBV2|NA
CASRPTGTGGYGYTF
TGTGCCAGCAGACCGACCGGGACAGGTGGCTATGGCTACACCTTC
>TRBJ2-1|NA|TRBV6-1|NA
CASSEWSSESYNEQFF
TGTGCCAGCAGTGAATGGTCTAGCGAATCCTACAATGAGCAGTTCTTC
>TRBJ2-1|NA|TRBV7-3|NA
CASSSGSSYNEQFF
TGTGCCAGCAGCTCGGGTAGCTCCTACAATGAGCAGTTCTTC
>TRBJ1-5|TRBD1|TRBV30|NA
CAWMRQGPTNQPQHF
TGTGCCTGGATGCGACAGGGGCCTACCAATCAGCCCCAGCATTTT
>TRBJ1-1|TRBD1|TRBV6-5|NA
CASSVRDRGVEAFF
TGTGCCAGCAGCGTCCGGGACAGGGGTGTGGAAGCTTTCTTT
>TRBJ1-2|NA|TRBV5-6|NA
CASSKDSRFGYTF
TGTGCCAGCAGCAAGGACAGTCGTTTTGGCTACACCTTC
>TRBJ1-5|TRBD1|TRBV2|few
CASRDRAYSNQPQHF
TGTGCCAGCAGGGACAGGGCATATAGCAATCAGCCCCAGCATTTT
>TRBJ2-5|TRBD2|TRBV7-9|NA
CASSLASGGAGETQYF
TGTGCCAGCAGCTTAGCAAGCGGGGGGGCCGGTGAGACCCAGTACTTC
>TRBJ2-2|NA|TRBV12-5|many
CASGLHTGELFF
TGTGCTAGTGGTCTACACACCGGGGAGCTGTTTTTT
>TRBJ2-1|TRBD2|TRBV5-8|once
CASSHRGGSYNEQFF
TGTGCCAGCAGCCACCGGGGCGGGAGCTACAATGAGCAGTTCTTC
>TRBJ2-1|TRBD2|TRBV5-4|NA
CASSSGLAGDFSYNEQFF
TGTGCCAGCAGCTCGGGACTAGCGGGAGACTTCTCCTACAATGAGCAGTTCTTC
>TRBJ1-2|TRBD1|TRBV11-2|NA
CASSHPQGGNYGYTF
TGTGCCAGCAGTCACCCTCAAGGGGGCAACTATGGCTACACCTTC
>TRBJ2-2|TRBD1|TRBV2|NA
CASRWDSRAANTGELFF
TGTGCCAGCAGGTGGGACAGCCGAGCCGCGAACACCGGGGAGCTGTTTTTT
>TRBJ2-1|TRBD2|TRBV3-1/TRBV3-2|NA
CASTGLAGWEQFF
TGTGCCAGCACCGGGCTAGCGGGGTGGGAGCAGTTCTTC
>TRBJ1-2|TRBD1|TRBV19|NA
CASSDPGQGALGGYTF
TGTGCCAGTAGTGATCCGGGACAGGGGGCCTTAGGGGGCTACACCTTC
>TRBJ2-2|TRBD1|TRBV11-3|few
CASSSRTGGGPGPGELFF
TGTGCCAGCAGCTCGCGGACAGGGGGGGGCCCGGGACCCGGGGAGCTGTTTTTT